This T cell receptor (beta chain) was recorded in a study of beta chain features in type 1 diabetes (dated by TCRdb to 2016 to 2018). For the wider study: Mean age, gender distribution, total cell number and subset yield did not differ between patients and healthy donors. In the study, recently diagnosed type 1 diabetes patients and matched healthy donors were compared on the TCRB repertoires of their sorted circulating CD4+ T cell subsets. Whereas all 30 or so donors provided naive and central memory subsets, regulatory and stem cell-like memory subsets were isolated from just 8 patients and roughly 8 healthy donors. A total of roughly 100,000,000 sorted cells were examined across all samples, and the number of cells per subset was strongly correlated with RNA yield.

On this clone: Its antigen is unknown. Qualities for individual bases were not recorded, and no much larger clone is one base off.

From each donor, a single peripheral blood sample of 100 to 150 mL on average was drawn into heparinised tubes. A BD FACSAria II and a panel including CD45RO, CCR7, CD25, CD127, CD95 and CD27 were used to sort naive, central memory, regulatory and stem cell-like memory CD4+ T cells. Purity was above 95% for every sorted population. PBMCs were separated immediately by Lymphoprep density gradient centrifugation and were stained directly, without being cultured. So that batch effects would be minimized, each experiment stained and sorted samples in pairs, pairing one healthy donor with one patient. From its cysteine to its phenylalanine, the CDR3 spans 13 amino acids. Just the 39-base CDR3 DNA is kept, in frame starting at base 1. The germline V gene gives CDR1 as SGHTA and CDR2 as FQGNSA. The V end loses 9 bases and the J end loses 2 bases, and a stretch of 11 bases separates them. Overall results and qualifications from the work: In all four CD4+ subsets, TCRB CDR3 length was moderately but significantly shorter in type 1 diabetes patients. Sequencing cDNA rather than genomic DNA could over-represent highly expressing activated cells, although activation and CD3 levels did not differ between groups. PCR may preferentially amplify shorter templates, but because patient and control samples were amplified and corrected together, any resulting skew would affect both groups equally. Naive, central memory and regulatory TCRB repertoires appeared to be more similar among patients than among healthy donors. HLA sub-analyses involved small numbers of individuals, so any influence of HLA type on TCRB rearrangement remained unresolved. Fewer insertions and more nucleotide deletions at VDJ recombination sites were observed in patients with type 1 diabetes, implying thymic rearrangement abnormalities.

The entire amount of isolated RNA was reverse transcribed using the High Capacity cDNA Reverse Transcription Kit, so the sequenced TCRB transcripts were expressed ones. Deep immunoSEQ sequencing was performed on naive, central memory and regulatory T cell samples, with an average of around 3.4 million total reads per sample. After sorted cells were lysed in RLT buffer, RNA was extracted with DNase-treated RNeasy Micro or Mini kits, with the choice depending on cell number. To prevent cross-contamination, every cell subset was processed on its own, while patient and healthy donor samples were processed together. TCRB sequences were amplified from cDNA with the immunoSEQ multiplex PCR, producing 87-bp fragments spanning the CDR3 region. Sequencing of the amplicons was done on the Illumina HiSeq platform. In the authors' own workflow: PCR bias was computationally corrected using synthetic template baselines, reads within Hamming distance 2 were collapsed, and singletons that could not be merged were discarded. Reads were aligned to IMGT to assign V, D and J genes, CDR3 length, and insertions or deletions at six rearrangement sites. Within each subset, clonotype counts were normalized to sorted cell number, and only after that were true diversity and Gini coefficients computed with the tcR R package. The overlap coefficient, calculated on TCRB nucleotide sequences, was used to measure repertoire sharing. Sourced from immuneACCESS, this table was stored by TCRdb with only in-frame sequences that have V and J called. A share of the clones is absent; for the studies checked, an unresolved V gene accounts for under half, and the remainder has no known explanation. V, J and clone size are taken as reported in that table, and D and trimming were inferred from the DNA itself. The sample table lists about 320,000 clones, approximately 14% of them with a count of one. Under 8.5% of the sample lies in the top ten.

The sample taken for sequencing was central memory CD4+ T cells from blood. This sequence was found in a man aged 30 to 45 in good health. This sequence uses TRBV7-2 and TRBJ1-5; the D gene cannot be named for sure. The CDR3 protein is CARRGEGNQPQHF. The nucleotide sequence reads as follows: TGTGCCAGGCGCGGGGAGGGCAATCAGCCCCAGCATTTT.